The 27 T cell receptor beta chains given below trace back to one sample, sequenced in a study of T cell responses to AZD1222 COVID-19 vaccine. Here immunoSEQ multiplex PCR was the method, and the copy in TCRdb shows in-frame clones only, minus some. The data show approximately 150,000 clones, with approximately 90% seen just once and over 8.5% held by the top ten. The source material was peripheral blood, sampled 28 days after the second AZD1222 dose. The receptors shown here come from an adult who received the AZD1222 COVID-19 vaccine.

The chain recombines TRBV6-2 or TRBV6-3 with TRBJ2-1; TRBD2 agrees at 12 bases. Germline V lookup: CDR1 MNHEY, CDR2 SVGEGT. V trimming: 5 bases; J trimming: 6 bases; junction bases outside the gene matches: 8. The CDR3 runs 16 residues. The CDR3 reads CASSHGLAGSGNEQFF. As DNA, the CDR3 is TGTGCCAGCAGTCACGGACTAGCGGGATCGGGCAATGAGCAGTTCTTC.

The chain has TRBV2 and TRBJ2-7, with D tentatively TRBD1 (6 bases). The CDR3 contains 16 residues. From germline, CDR1 is SNHLY and CDR2 FYNNEI. The V end was cut by 2 bases, the J end by 2 bases, with 16 bases between. CDR3 residues: CASSENPGTGPYEQYF. CDR3 DNA sequence: TGTGCCAGCAGTGAAAATCCGGGAACAGGGCCCTACGAGCAGTACTTC.

The V gene is TRBV25-1, the J gene TRBJ1-2; D possibly corresponds to TRBD1 (5 bases). Germline CDR1 and CDR2: MGHDK and SYGVNS. CDR3 size: 14 residues. The V and J ends lost 6 bases and 5 bases respectively, with 16 bases between them. CDR3 residues: CASSLPGTAYGYTF. CDR3 nucleotides: TGTGCCAGCAGCCTCCCCGGGACGGCTTATGGCTACACCTTC.

The J gene is TRBJ2-6, the V gene TRBV11-2, with D hard to call. CDR1 is SGHAT and CDR2 is FQNNGV in the germline V gene. V shed 5 bases and J shed 2 bases, with 10 bases lying between them. This CDR3 has 15 residues. CDR3 loop: CASSVKVAGANVLTF. CDR3 nucleotide sequence: TGTGCCAGCAGCGTCAAAGTGGCTGGGGCCAACGTCCTGACTTTC.

The V and J genes are TRBV2 and TRBJ1-5, with 11 bases that match TRBD1. The CDR3 runs 16 residues. The germline gives CDR1 SNHLY, CDR2 FYNNEI. V dropped 4 bases and J dropped 6; count of bases not matched to a gene: 8. As DNA, the CDR3 is TGTGCCAGCAGTGTCTCCGGACAGGGGGCCTTTCAGCCCCAGCATTTT. Encoded protein: CASSVSGQGAFQPQHF. Full variable domain (rest looked up from reference TRBV2 and TRBJ1-5): EPEVTQTPSHQVTQMGQEVILRCVPISNHLYFYWYRQILGQKVEFLVSFYNNEISEKSEIFDDQFSVERPDGSNFTLKIRSTKLEDSAMYFCASSVSGQGAFQPQHFGDGTRLSIL.

This sequence joins TRBV5-1 and TRBJ2-5; TRBD1 agrees at 10 bases. Germline V gene data show CDR1 as SGHRS and CDR2 as YFSETQ. The junction had 14 bases not matched to a gene; V was cut back by 2 bases and J by 4 bases. CDR3 size: 18 residues. Here the CDR3 reads CASSFSSRGTGDRETQYF. The CDR3 DNA reads as TGCGCCAGCAGCTTCAGTAGTCGTGGGACAGGGGATAGAGAGACCCAGTACTTC.

The genes are TRBV18 and TRBJ1-3; 7 bases are a match to TRBD1. This CDR3 has 16 residues. Germline V gene sequence: CDR1 KGHSH, CDR2 LQKENI. V trimming: 0 bases; J trimming: 2 bases; junction bases outside the gene matches: 4. The CDR3 DNA sequence: TGTGCCAGCTCACCACCAACAGGGGCCCCTGGAAACACCATATATTTT. Residues: CASSPPTGAPGNTIYF.

V gene TRBV4-3 combines with J gene TRBJ1-3; 7 nucleotides agree with TRBD1. Germline V gene sequence: CDR1 LGHNA, CDR2 YSLEER. The trim removed 4 bases at V and 2 bases at J, leaving 8 bases unmatched. The CDR3 covers 16 residues. The DNA for the CDR3 is TGCGCCAGCAGCCGGGACACAGGGGTAGCTGGAAACACCATATATTTT. As protein: CASSRDTGVAGNTIYF.

The CDR3 DNA is TGTGCCAGCAGTGGCTCTGACAGAGACGAAAAACTGTTTTTT. Its protein product is CASSGSDRDEKLFF. The chain recombines TRBV28 with TRBJ1-4, with a tentative D call TRBD1 (5 bases). The CDR3 consists of 14 residues. Trimming removed 5 bases from V and 8 bases from J, with 15 bases in between. CDR1 is MDHEN, CDR2 SYDVKM, per germline.

J is TRBJ1-1 and V is TRBV5-1; 7 bases agree with TRBD1. V lost 2 bases, J lost 0 bases, and 7 bases stayed unmatched. Germline V gene lookup returns CDR1 SGHRS and CDR2 YFSETQ. The CDR3 spans 16 residues. CDR3 DNA: TGCGCCAGCAGCTTAGGACAGGTTTCTATGAACACTGAAGCTTTCTTT. It yields the protein CASSLGQVSMNTEAFF.

The CDR3 DNA reads as TGCGCCAGCAGCCAAGAGACGGGCCAGCCCCAGCATTTT. Protein sequence: CASSQETGQPQHF. This chain uses TRBV4-3 with TRBJ1-5; D remains ambiguous. From germline, CDR1 is LGHNA and CDR2 YSLEER. The CDR3 totals 13 residues. V was shortened by 0 bases and J by 7 bases, with 7 bases between the two germline ends.

This sequence joins TRBV6-7 and TRBJ2-2; a weak D match, TRBD2 (5 bases). TRBV6-7 is flagged as an ORF with uncertain function. This CDR3 is built from 18 residues. Trimming removed 5 bases from V and 1 base from J, with 20 bases in between. Here the CDR3 DNA reads TGTGCCAGCAGTCGATGTATAGCGATGGGTCGGAACACCGGGGAGCTGTTTTTT. It specifies CASSRCIAMGRNTGELFF.

The chain joins TRBV28 to TRBJ2-7, with D unclear. V was cut by 7 bases and J by 6 bases, with 19 bases left in between. Germline values: CDR1 MDHEN, CDR2 SYDVKM. This CDR3 comprises 14 residues. CDR3 sequence: CASMSEGPEFEQYV. DNA for the CDR3: TGTGCCAGCATGAGTGAAGGCCCTGAGTTCGAGCAGTACGTC.

This chain connects TRBV7-2 to TRBJ1-3; 8 nucleotides agree with TRBD1. V lost 5 bases, J lost 8 bases, and 8 bases stayed unmatched. The CDR3 has 14 amino acids. Germline V gene data show CDR1 as SGHTA and CDR2 as FQGNSA. The CDR3 DNA follows: TGTGCCAGCAGCCTCCCGGGACAGGTGGACACCATATATTTT. Amino acid sequence: CASSLPGQVDTIYF.

The chain joins TRBV18 to TRBJ1-2, with 7 bases lining up with TRBD1. The CDR3 has 13 residues. V was clipped by 5 bases and J by 8 bases; unmatched bases: 8. Germline V gene lookup returns CDR1 KGHSH and CDR2 LQKENI. The CDR3 is CASSTSGGDGYTF. In DNA, the CDR3 is TGTGCCAGCTCAACATCAGGGGGGGACGGCTACACCTTC.

The J gene is TRBJ1-1, the V gene TRBV2; weak D call: TRBD1 (5 bases). CDR1 and CDR2 from the germline V gene are SNHLY and FYNNEI. The CDR3 extends over 14 amino acids. Deletions cut 7 bases from V and 5 bases from J, with 17 bases between. The DNA of the CDR3 is TGTGCCAGCATCCTGGGACGCTCGAAGACTGAAGCTTTCTTT. Protein sequence: CASILGRSKTEAFF.

This rearrangement joins TRBV28 to TRBJ1-2; D gene ambiguous. Looked up from germline, CDR1 is MDHEN and CDR2 is SYDVKM. This CDR3 contains 13 residues. V lost 11 bases, J lost 2 bases, and 15 bases lay in between. In nucleotides, the CDR3 is TGTGCCGTTCGGGAACGGGTGAACTATGGCTACACCTTC. Translating it yields CAVRERVNYGYTF.

The gene calls are TRBV29-1 and TRBJ2-1; 7 nucleotides align to TRBD2. The CDR3 runs to 14 residues. V was pared by 6 bases and J by 9 bases, with 14 bases of the junction left unmatched. CDR1 SQVTM and CDR2 ANQGSEA come from the germline V gene. This CDR3 reads CSVPGTNGGSEQFF. The CDR3 coding sequence is TGCAGCGTGCCCGGGACTAATGGAGGGAGTGAGCAGTTCTTC.

The chain employs TRBV18 and TRBJ1-1; no clear D. V was cut by 2 bases and J by 7 bases, with 8 bases left in between. Germline V gene data show CDR1 as KGHSH and CDR2 as LQKENI. The CDR3 has 12 residues. For the CDR3, the DNA is TGTGCCAGCTCACCAAGGGCAGATGAAGCTTTCTTT. This translates into CASSPRADEAFF. Together with reference TRBV18 and TRBJ1-1, the CDR3 gives the full variable domain: NAGVMQNPRHLVRRRGQEARLRCSPMKGHSHVYWYRQLPEEGLKFMVYLQKENIIDESGMPKERFSAEFPKEGPSILRIQQVVRGDSAAYFCASSPRADEAFFGQGTRLTVV.

The V and J genes are TRBV4-2 and TRBJ1-5, with 9 bases matching TRBD1. J gave up 7 bases and V 4 bases, and 8 bases lay outside the gene matches. Germline values: CDR1 LGHNA, CDR2 YNFKEQ. The CDR3 is 15 residues long. The CDR3 sequence is CASSPGQGGGQPQHF. CDR3 coding DNA: TGTGCCAGCAGCCCGGGACAGGGCGGCGGGCAGCCCCAGCATTTT.

For this clone: Other DNA sequences within the sample encode an identical CDR3. The rearrangement uses TRBV7-2 and TRBJ2-2; possibly TRBD1 or TRBD2 for D (5 bases each). Deletions cut 1 base from V and 4 bases from J, with 7 bases between. There are 14 residues in the CDR3. Germline-derived CDR1 and CDR2 are SGHTA and FQGNSA. The DNA for the CDR3 is TGTGCCAGCAGCTTAGTTGGGGGCACCGGGGAGCTGTTTTTT. This codes for CASSLVGGTGELFF.

The genes are TRBV6-1 and TRBJ1-1, with no clear D. In germline, CDR1 is MNHNS, CDR2 SASEGT. V lost 3 bases to trimming and J lost 3 bases, with 5 bases between them. The CDR3 consists of 12 residues. The CDR3 is CASSEGYTEAFF. The CDR3 nucleotides are TGTGCCAGCAGTGAGGGGTACACTGAAGCTTTCTTT.

The J gene is TRBJ2-7, the V gene TRBV3-1 (or the pseudogene TRBV3-2), with 10 positions matching TRBD1. The germline V gene encodes CDR1 LGHDT and CDR2 YNNKEL (reference sequence). Trimming at V came to 4 bases and at J to 4 bases, leaving 7 bases not matched to a gene. CDR3 size: 15 residues. The chain's CDR3 is CASSPGQGGVYEQYF. The DNA of the CDR3 is TGTGCCAGCAGCCCTGGACAGGGGGGGGTATACGAGCAGTACTTC.

V is TRBV5-1 and J is TRBJ1-6; TRBD1 agrees at 7 bases. Losses at the gene ends were 7 bases for V and 2 bases for J; bases not matched to a gene: 6. This CDR3 region has 15 residues. Per the germline V gene, CDR1 is SGHRS and CDR2 is YFSETQ. CDR3 nucleotide sequence: TGCGCCAGCGCACAGGGGCCCCCCTATAATTCACCCCTCCACTTT. Translation: CASAQGPPYNSPLHF.

The chain recombines TRBV6-4 with TRBJ2-3, with a possible D match to TRBD2 (6 bases). The CDR3 runs 14 residues. Trimming removed 0 bases from V and 6 bases from J, with 10 bases in between. CDR1 is MRHNA, CDR2 SNTAGT, per germline. CDR3 DNA: TGTGCCAGCAGTGACTCGCAGGAGGGGGATACGCAGTATTTT. Translated, it gives CASSDSQEGDTQYF.

The rearrangement joins TRBV5-6 to TRBJ2-5; D gene uncertain. CDR3 size: 14 residues. Trimming stripped 0 bases from V and 9 bases from J, with 15 bases between. CDR1 and CDR2 from the germline V gene are SGHDT and YYEEEE. The CDR3 bases are TGTGCCAGCAGCTTGGCCGCCCAGGTAGTGGCCCAGTACTTC. This sequence encodes CASSLAAQVVAQYF.

The genes are TRBV12-5 and TRBJ2-1; D gene uncertain. Trimming removed 1 base from V and 12 bases from J, with 10 bases in between. Looked up from germline, CDR1 is LGHNT and CDR2 is FRNRAP. The CDR3 covers 12 residues. CDR3 nucleotides: TGTGCTAGTGGTTTGGCGACTTCTGTGCAGTTCTTC. This sequence encodes CASGLATSVQFF.